This T cell receptor (beta chain) was recorded in a study of cytomegalovirus exposure and HLA in healthy donors. Overall study findings and caveats: According to a later analysis, most TCR beta chains associated with CMV appeared HLA-restricted.

A word on this clone: Its target is unknown. The sample contains more than one DNA sequence encoding this CDR3.

V dropped 2 bases and J dropped 5; count of bases not matched to a gene: 9. Per the germline V gene, CDR1 is MRHNA and CDR2 is SNTAGT. The length of the CDR3 is 16 residues. Both 60 Vbeta primers and 13 Jbeta primers went into the PCR. The table came from immunoSEQ multiplex PCR; TCRdb's copy has only in-frame clones and leaves some out. The data hold roughly 100,000 clones, with about 80% observed a single time. The clonotype was recovered from a man aged 55 to 70 in good health and CMV-seropositive. The chain employs TRBV6-4 and TRBJ1-1; 9 bases line up with TRBD1. The sample taken for sequencing was PBMCs. The CDR3 region has the DNA TGTGCCAGCAGTGACCGTCCGGGACAGGGTGGTACTGAAGCTTTCTTT. This translates into CASSDRPGQGGTEAFF.